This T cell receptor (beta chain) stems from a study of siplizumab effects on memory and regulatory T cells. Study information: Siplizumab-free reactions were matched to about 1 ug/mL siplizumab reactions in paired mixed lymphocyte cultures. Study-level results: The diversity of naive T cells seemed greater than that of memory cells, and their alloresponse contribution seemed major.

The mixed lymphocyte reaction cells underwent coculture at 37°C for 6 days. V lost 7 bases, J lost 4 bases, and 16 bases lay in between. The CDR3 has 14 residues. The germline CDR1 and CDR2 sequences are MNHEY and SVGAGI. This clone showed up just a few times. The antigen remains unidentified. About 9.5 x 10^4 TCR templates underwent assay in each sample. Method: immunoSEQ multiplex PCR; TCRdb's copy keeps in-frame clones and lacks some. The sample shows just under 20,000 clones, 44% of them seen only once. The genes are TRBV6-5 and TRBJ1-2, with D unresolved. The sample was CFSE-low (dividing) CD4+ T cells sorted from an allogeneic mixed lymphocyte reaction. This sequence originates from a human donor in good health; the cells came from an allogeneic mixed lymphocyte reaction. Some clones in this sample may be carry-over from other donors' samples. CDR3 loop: CASTDRPSRYGYTF. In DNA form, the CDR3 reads TGTGCCAGCACCGACCGGCCCTCCCGCTATGGCTACACCTTC.